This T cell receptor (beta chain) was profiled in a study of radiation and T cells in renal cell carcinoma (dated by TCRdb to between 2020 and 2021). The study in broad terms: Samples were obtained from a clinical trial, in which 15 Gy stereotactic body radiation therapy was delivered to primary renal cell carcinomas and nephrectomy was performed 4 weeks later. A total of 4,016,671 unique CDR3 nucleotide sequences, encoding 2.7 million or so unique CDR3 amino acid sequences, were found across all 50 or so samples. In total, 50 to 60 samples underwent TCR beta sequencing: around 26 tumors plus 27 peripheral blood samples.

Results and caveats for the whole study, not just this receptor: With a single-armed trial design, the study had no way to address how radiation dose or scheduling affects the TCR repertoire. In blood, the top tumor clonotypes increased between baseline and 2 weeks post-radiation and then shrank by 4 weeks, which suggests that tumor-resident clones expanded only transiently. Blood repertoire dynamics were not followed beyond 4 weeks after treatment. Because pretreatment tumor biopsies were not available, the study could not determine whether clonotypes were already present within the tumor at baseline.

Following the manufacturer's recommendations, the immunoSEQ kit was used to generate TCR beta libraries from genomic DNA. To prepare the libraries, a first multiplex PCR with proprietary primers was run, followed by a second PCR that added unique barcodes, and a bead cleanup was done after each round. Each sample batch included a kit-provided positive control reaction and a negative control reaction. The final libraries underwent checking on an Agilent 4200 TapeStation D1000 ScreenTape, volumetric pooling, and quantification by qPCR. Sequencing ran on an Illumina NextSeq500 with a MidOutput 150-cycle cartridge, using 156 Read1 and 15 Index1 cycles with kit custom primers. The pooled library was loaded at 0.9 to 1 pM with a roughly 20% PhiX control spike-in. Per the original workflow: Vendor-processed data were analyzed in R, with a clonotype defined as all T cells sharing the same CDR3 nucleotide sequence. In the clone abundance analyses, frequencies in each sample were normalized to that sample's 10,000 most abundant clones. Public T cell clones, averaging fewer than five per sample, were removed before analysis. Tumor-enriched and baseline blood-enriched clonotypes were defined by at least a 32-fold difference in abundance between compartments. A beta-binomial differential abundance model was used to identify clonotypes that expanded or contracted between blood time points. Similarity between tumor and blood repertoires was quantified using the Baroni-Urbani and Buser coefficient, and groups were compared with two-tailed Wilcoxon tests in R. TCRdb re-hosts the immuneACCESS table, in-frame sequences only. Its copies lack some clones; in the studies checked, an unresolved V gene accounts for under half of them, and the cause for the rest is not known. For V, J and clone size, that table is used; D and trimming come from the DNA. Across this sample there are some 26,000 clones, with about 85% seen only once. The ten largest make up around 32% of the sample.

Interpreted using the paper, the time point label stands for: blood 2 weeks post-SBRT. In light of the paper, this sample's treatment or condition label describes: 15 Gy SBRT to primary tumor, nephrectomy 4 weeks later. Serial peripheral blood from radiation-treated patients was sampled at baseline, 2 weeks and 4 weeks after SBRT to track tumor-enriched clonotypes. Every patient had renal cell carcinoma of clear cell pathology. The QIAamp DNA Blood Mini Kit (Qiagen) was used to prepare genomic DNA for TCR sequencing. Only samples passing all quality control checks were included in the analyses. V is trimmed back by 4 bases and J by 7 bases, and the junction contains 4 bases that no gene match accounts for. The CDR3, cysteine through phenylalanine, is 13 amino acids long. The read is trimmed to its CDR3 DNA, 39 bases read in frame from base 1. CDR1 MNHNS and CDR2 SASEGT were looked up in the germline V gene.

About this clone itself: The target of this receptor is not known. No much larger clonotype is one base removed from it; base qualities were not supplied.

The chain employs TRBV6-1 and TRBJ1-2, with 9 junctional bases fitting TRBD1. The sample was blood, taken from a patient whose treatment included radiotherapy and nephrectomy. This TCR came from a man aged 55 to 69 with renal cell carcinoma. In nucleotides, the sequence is TGTGCCAGCAGTGGATGGACAGGGGTTGGCTACACCTTC. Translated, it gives CASSGWTGVGYTF.